A single sample is the source of the 20 T cell receptor beta chains below, sequenced in a study of early T cells in non-severe SARS-CoV-2 infection. One entry per CDR3 protein, called by TCRdb with MiXCR from the 5' RACE reads. Among approximately 80,000 distinct CDR3 sequences, about 11% were seen once, and the ten largest hold around 12%. Source: whole blood, taken at baseline. These receptors originate from an adult who was a healthcare worker with PCR-confirmed SARS-CoV-2 infection or an uninfected control (not recorded which).

The V and J genes are TRBV6-2 or TRBV6-3 and TRBJ2-2, with 8 bases identical to TRBD2. The CDR3 contains 17 residues. Trimming at V came to 7 bases and at J to 4 bases, leaving 14 bases not matched to a gene. The germline gives CDR1 MNHEY, CDR2 SVGEGT. CDR3 sequence reads: CASMSLAGPLFTGELFF. The CDR3 bases are TGTGCCAGCATGTCCTTAGCGGGGCCACTATTCACCGGGGAGCTGTTTTTT.

Only a few counts were recorded for this clonotype. The rearrangement links TRBV11-3 to TRBJ2-5; TRBD1 might be the D (5 bases). CDR3 length equals 12 residues. V gave up 4 bases and J gave up 5 bases, with 8 bases separating them. Germline-derived CDR1 and CDR2 are SGHNT and YENEEA. The CDR3 sequence: CASSSAGETQYF. The CDR3 DNA sequence: TGTGCCAGCAGCTCGGCAGGGGAGACCCAGTACTTC.

V is TRBV19 and J is TRBJ2-5, with TRBD2 as a possible D gene (6 bases). Germline V gives CDR1 LNHDA, CDR2 SQIVND (reference sequence). With 6 bases removed from V and 3 bases from J, the gap between germline ends came to 20 bases. CDR3 length: 16 amino acids. The CDR3 region is CASSNPNRGGEETQYF. CDR3 DNA: TGTGCCAGTAGCAACCCGAATCGTGGCGGGGAAGAGACCCAGTACTTC.

This clonotype came up many times. This chain uses TRBV28 with TRBJ1-1, with 8 bases aligning to TRBD1. The CDR3 is 15 residues long. CDR1 and CDR2 from the germline V gene are MDHEN and SYDVKM. The ends lost 2 bases at V and 6 bases at J; junction bases unmatched: 8. The CDR3 region has the DNA TGTGCCAGCAGTTTAATCCAGGGGGCGGGCCCTGAAGCTTTCTTT. Residues: CASSLIQGAGPEAFF.

V is TRBV12-3 or TRBV12-4 and J is TRBJ1-4; D unresolved. This CDR3 has 14 residues. V dropped 0 bases and J dropped 11 bases, with 13 bases sitting between them. As DNA, the CDR3 is TGTGCCAGCAGTTTAGCTGGGTTTTCGTGGAAACTGTTTTTT. Encoded protein: CASSLAGFSWKLFF.

In regard to this clonotype: With a much larger clone just one base away, this may be a read error. The rearrangement uses TRBV6-6 and TRBJ1-6; D not resolved. This CDR3 has 14 amino acids. CDR1 MNHNY and CDR2 SVGAGI come from the germline V gene (reference sequence). Between the trimmed V and J ends, which lost 11 bases and 6 bases, there was a span of 17 bases. For the CDR3, the DNA is TGTGCCGGTGATACCCTTGGCGGTAATTCACCCCTCCACTTT. This gives the protein CAGDTLGGNSPLHF.

Only a few counts were recorded for this clonotype. The chain uses TRBV10-3 and TRBJ2-1, with a tentative D call TRBD2 (5 bases). Germline values: CDR1 ENHRY, CDR2 SYGVKD. The CDR3 runs to 13 residues. V was trimmed by 7 bases and J by 4 bases, leaving 11 bases between them. In DNA, the CDR3 is TGTGCCATCATGGTGGGAGAGTACAATGAGCAGTTCTTC. Amino acids: CAIMVGEYNEQFF.

The chain joins TRBV20-1 to TRBJ2-7; 9 nucleotides match TRBD1. J lost 3 bases, V lost 3 bases, and 0 bases had no gene match. Germline CDR1 and CDR2: DFQATT and SNEGSKA (reference sequence). The CDR3 sequence is 12 residues long. The CDR3 reads CSARGQGYEQYF. CDR3 in DNA: TGCAGTGCTAGGGGACAGGGCTACGAGCAGTACTTC.

This clonotype was seen a few times. The CDR3 spells CASSAGGDEQFF. In nucleotides, the CDR3 is TGTGCCAGCAGTGCTGGGGGCGATGAGCAGTTCTTC. V gene TRBV2 combines with J gene TRBJ2-1; TRBD1 might be the D (6 bases). V lost 4 bases to trimming and J lost 8 bases, with 9 bases between them. This CDR3 comprises 12 residues. From germline, CDR1 is SNHLY and CDR2 FYNNEI.

The genes are TRBV11-1 and TRBJ2-3; no definite D call. V lost 5 bases and J lost 6, with 24 bases in between. Germline lookup yields CDR1 SGHAT and CDR2 FQDESV (reference sequence). This CDR3 comprises 17 residues. The CDR3 DNA sequence: TGTGCCAGCAGCCTGGGTCCAGAAGGTTCCCTTGTGGATACGCAGTATTTT. It translates to CASSLGPEGSLVDTQYF.

This chain connects TRBV6-6 to TRBJ1-2, with D possibly matching TRBD1 (5 bases). Germline values: CDR1 MNHNY, CDR2 SVGAGI (reference sequence). This CDR3 region has 14 residues. Trimming shortened V by 2 bases and J by 6 bases, and 13 bases separated the two germline ends. The CDR3 sequence: CASSYVGEGDGYTF. DNA of the CDR3: TGTGCCAGCAGTTACGTGGGGGAAGGCGATGGCTACACCTTC.

This clonotype was detected only a few times. The chain recombines TRBV29-1 with TRBJ1-2; the D gene is possibly TRBD1 (6 bases). From germline, CDR1 is SQVTM and CDR2 ANQGSEA. Trimming stripped 7 bases from V and 2 bases from J, with 14 bases between. The CDR3 runs to 13 residues. This CDR3 is CSATGPGNYGYTF. The CDR3 DNA reads as TGCAGCGCAACAGGGCCTGGGAACTATGGCTACACCTTC.

The chain couples TRBV20-1 to TRBJ1-4, with D uncertain. The CDR3 sequence is 14 residues long. Germline values: CDR1 DFQATT, CDR2 SNEGSKA (reference sequence). V lost 3 bases to trimming and J lost 8 bases, with 16 bases between them. DNA of the CDR3: TGCAGTGCTAGTGAGGAAATGGGGAGAGAAAAACTGTTTTTT. It is translated as CSASEEMGREKLFF.

This clonotype was recorded at least ten times. This chain links TRBV29-1 with TRBJ2-1; 9 nucleotides match TRBD2. CDR3 length equals 13 residues. V trimming: 4 bases; J trimming: 9 bases; junction bases outside the gene matches: 7. Germline V gene lookup returns CDR1 SQVTM and CDR2 ANQGSEA. The CDR3 coding sequence is TGCAGCGTTGTAGCGGGGGCTTTGGGTGAGCAGTTCTTC. Protein product: CSVVAGALGEQFF.

This clonotype has only a few counts. This chain joins TRBV5-4 and TRBJ2-1, with D hard to call. This CDR3 region has 15 residues. Germline V gene sequence: CDR1 SGHNT, CDR2 YYREEE (reference sequence). V was trimmed by 4 bases and J by 6 bases, leaving 17 bases between them. CDR3 in DNA: TGTGCCAGCAGCAAACCGGGCCTTCCCCCCAATGAGCAGTTCTTC. Protein sequence: CASSKPGLPPNEQFF.

This clonotype has at least ten counts. The gene calls are TRBV7-2 and TRBJ2-7; 8 bases map to TRBD1. Germline V gene sequence: CDR1 SGHTA, CDR2 FQGNSA. The CDR3 has 13 amino acids. The V segment lost 5 bases and the J segment 6 bases; nucleotides outside the gene matches: 6. CDR3 sequence (DNA): TGTGCCAGCAGCCGCGGACAGGGAGGCGAGCAGTACTTC. As protein: CASSRGQGGEQYF. The variable domain in full, completed from reference TRBV7-2 and TRBJ2-7, reads GAGVSQSPSNKVTEKGKDVELRCDPISGHTALYWYRQSLGQGLEFLIYFQGNSAPDKSGLPSDRFSAERTGGSVSTLTIQRTQQEDSAVYLCASSRGQGGEQYFGPGTRLTVT.

This clonotype appeared a few times. The chain has TRBV6-5 and TRBJ1-1; D perhaps matches TRBD1 (5 bases). Germline loops: CDR1 MNHEY, CDR2 SVGAGI. This CDR3 comprises 14 residues. V lost 10 bases and J lost 1, with 16 bases in between. CDR3 residues: CATMQGWGNTEAFF. Written as DNA, the CDR3 is TGTGCCACCATGCAGGGTTGGGGGAACACTGAAGCTTTCTTT.

The CDR3 nucleotides are TGCGCCAGCAGCCAAGATGGGACTGGAAGCTATGGCTACACCTTC. Translating it yields CASSQDGTGSYGYTF. The V call is TRBV4-3, the J call TRBJ1-2, with D maybe TRBD1 (5 bases). The V gene's germline CDR1 is LGHNA and CDR2 YSLEER. The CDR3 loop spans 15 amino acids. Trimming took off 0 bases at V and 4 bases at J, with 12 bases between the two ends.

V usage is TRBV20-1 and J usage is TRBJ2-5, with 9 positions matching TRBD1. J gave up 4 bases and V 3 bases, and 15 bases lay outside the gene matches. The length of the CDR3 is 17 residues. Germline V gene lookup returns CDR1 DFQATT and CDR2 SNEGSKA (reference sequence). The CDR3 reads CSASSPLGQGRGETQYF. CDR3 nucleotides: TGCAGTGCTAGCTCCCCTTTAGGACAGGGGAGGGGAGAGACCCAGTACTTC.

Only a few counts were recorded for this clonotype. The CDR3 DNA sequence: TGTGCCAGCAGTTCGCCCAGTAATACGCAGTATTTT. This encodes CASSSPSNTQYF. The chain is built from TRBV12-3 or TRBV12-4 and TRBJ2-3; D remains unclear. Between the trimmed V and J ends, which lost 4 bases and 7 bases, there was a span of 9 bases. The CDR3 is made up of 12 amino acids.